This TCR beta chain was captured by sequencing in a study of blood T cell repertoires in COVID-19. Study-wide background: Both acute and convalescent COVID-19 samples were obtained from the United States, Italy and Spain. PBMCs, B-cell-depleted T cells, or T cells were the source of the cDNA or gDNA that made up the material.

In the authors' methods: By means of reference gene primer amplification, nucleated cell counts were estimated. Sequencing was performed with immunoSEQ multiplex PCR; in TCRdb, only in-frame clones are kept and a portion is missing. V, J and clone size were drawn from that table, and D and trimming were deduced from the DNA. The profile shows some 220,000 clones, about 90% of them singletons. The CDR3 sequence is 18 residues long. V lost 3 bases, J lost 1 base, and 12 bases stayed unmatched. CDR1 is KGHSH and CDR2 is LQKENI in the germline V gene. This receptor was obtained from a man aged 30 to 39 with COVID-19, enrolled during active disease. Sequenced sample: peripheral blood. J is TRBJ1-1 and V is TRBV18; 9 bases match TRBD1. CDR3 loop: CASSPTGWDRVTNTEAFF. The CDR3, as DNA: TGTGCCAGCTCACCGACAGGATGGGACAGGGTGACGAACACTGAAGCTTTCTTT.